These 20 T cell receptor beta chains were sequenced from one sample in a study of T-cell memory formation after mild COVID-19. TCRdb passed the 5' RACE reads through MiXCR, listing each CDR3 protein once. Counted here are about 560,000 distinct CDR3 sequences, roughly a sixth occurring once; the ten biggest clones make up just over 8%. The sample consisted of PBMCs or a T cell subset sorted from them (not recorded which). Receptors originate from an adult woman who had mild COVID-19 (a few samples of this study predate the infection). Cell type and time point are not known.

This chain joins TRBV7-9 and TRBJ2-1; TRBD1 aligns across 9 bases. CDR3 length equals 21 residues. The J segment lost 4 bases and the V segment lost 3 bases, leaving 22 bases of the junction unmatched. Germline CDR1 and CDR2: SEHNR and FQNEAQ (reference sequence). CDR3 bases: TGTGCCAGCAGCTTTCGAACCCCGGGACAGGGTATCAGCGGGACTTACAATGAGCAGTTCTTC. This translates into CASSFRTPGQGISGTYNEQFF.

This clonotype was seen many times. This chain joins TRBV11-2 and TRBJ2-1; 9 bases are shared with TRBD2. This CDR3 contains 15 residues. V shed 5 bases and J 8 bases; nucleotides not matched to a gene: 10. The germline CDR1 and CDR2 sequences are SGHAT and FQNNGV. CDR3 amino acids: CASSPASGNFDEQFF. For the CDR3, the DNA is TGTGCCAGCAGCCCCGCTAGCGGGAATTTCGATGAGCAGTTCTTC. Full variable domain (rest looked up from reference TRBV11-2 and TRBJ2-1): EAGVAQSPRYKIIEKRQSVAFWCNPISGHATLYWYQQILGQGPKLLIQFQNNGVVDDSQLPKDRFSAERLKGVDSTLKIQPAKLEDSAVYLCASSPASGNFDEQFFGPGTRLTVL.

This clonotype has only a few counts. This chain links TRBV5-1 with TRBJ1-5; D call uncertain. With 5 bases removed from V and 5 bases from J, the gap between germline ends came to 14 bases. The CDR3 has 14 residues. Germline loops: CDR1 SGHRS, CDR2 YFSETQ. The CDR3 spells CASSPDNADQPQHF. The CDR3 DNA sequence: TGCGCCAGCAGTCCCGACAATGCCGATCAGCCCCAGCATTTT.

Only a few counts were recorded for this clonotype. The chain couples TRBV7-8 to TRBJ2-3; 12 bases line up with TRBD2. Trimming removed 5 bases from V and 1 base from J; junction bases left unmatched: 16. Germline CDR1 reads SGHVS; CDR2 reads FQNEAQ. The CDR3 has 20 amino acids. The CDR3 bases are TGTGCCAGCAGCCCGTTAGGACTAGCGGGATGGGGTCTAGGCACAGATACGCAGTATTTT. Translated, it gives CASSPLGLAGWGLGTDTQYF.

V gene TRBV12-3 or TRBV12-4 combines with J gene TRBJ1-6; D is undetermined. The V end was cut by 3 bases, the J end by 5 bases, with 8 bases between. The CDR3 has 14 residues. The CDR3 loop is CASSLGRDNSPLHF. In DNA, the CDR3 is TGTGCCAGCAGTTTGGGCCGGGATAATTCACCCCTCCACTTT.

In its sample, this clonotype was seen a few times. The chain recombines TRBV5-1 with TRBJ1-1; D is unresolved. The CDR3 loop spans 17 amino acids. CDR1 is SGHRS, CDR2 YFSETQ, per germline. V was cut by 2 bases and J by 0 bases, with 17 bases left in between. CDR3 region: CASSFRSGVDLNTEAFF. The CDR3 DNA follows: TGCGCCAGCAGCTTCCGGTCCGGGGTTGATCTGAACACTGAAGCTTTCTTT.

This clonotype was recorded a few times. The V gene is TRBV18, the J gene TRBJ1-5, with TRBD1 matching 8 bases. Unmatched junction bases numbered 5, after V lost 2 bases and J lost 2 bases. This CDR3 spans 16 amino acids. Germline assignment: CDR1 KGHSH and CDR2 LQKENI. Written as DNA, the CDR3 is TGTGCCAGCTCACCAAGCGACAGGGGTGGCAATCAGCCCCAGCATTTT. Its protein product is CASSPSDRGGNQPQHF.

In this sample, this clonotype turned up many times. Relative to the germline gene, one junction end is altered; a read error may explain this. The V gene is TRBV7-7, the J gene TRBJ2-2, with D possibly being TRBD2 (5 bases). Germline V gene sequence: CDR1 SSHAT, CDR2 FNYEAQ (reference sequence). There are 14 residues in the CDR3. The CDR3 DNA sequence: TGTGCTAGCAGCCAGAGCGGAAACACCGGGGAGCTGTTTTTT. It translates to CASSQSGNTGELFF.

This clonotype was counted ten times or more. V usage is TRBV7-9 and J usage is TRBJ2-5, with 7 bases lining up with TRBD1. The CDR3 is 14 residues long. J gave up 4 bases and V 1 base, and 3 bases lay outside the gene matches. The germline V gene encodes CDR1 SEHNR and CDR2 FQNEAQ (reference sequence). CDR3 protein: CASSLVTGTETQYF. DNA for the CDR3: TGTGCCAGCAGCTTAGTGACAGGGACAGAGACCCAGTACTTC.

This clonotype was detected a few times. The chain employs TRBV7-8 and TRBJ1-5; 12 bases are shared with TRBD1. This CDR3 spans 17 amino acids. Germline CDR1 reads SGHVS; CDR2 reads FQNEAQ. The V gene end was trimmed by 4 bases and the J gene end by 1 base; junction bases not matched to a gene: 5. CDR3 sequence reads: CASSWRGQGASNQPQHF. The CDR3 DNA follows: TGTGCCAGCAGCTGGAGGGGACAGGGGGCGAGCAATCAGCCCCAGCATTTT.

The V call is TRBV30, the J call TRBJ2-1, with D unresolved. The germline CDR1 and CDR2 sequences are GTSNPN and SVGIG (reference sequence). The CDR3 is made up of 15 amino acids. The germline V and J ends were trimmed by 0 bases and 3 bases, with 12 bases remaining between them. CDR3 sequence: CAWSVGGAFYNEQFF. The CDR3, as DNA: TGTGCCTGGAGTGTAGGCGGAGCCTTCTACAATGAGCAGTTCTTC. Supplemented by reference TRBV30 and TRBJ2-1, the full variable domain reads SQTIHQWPATLVQPVGSPLSLECTVEGTSNPNLYWYRQAAGRGLQLLFYSVGIGQISSEVPQNLSASRPQDRQFILSSKKLLLSDSGFYLCAWSVGGAFYNEQFFGPGTRLTVL.

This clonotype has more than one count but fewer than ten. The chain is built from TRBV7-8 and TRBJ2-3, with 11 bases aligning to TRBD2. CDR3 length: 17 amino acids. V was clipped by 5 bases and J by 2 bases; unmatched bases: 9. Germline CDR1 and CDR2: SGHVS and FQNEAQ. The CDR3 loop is CASSPHRTSGFTDTQYF. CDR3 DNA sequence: TGTGCCAGCAGCCCCCACAGGACTAGCGGGTTCACAGATACGCAGTATTTT.

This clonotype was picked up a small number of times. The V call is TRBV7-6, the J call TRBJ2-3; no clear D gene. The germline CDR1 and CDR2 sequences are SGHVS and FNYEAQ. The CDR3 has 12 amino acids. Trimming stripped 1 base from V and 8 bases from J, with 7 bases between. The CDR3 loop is CASSLEDGTQYF. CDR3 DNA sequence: TGTGCCAGCAGCTTAGAGGACGGTACGCAGTATTTT.

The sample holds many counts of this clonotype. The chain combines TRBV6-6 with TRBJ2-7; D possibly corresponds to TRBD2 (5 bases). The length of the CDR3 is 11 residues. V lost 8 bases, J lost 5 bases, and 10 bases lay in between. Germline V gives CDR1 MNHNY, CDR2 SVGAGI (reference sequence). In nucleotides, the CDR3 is TGTGCCAGCTCTCCCGGGGACGAGCAGTACTTC. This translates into CASSPGDEQYF.

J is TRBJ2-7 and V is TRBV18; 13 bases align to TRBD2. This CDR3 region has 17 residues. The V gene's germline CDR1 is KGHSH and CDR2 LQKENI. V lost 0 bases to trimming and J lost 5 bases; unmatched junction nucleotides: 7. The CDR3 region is CASSPPGLAGSGDEQYF. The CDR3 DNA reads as TGTGCCAGCTCACCACCGGGACTAGCGGGGAGCGGCGACGAGCAGTACTTC.

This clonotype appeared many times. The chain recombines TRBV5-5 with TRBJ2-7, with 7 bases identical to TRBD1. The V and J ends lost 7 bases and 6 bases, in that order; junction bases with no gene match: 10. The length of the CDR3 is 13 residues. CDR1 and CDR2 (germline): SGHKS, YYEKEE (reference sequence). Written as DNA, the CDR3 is TGTGCCAGCGAGAGGGACAGAGGCGGCGAGCAGTACTTC. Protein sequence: CASERDRGGEQYF.

The CDR3 protein is CATSDSGTGHGYTF. CDR3 coding DNA: TGTGCCACCAGTGACTCGGGGACAGGCCATGGCTACACCTTC. This chain connects TRBV24-1 to TRBJ1-2; 8 bases are shared with TRBD1. V trimming: 4 bases; J trimming: 6 bases; junction bases outside the gene matches: 6. Germline V lookup: CDR1 KGHDR, CDR2 SFDVKD. There are 14 residues in the CDR3.

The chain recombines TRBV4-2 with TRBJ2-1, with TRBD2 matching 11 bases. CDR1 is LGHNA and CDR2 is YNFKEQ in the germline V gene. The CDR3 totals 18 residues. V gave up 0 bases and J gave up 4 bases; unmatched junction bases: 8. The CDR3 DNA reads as TGTGCCAGCAGCCAAGACGGGCTAGCGGGGGGATCGTACAATGAGCAGTTCTTC. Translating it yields CASSQDGLAGGSYNEQFF.

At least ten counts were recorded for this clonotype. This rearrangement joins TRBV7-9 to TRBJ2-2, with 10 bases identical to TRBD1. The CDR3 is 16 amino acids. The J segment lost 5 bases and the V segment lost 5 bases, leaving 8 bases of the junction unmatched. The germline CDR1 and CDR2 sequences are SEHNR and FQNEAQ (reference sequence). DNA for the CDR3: TGTGCCAGCAGCGGACAGGGGGAGGTGCCTACCGGGGAGCTGTTTTTT. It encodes CASSGQGEVPTGELFF.

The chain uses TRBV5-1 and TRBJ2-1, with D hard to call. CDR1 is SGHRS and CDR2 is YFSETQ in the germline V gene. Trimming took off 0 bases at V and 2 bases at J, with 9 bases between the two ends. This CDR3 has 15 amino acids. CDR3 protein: CASSLDGLTYNEQFF. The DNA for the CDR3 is TGCGCCAGCAGCTTGGACGGGCTTACCTACAATGAGCAGTTCTTC.